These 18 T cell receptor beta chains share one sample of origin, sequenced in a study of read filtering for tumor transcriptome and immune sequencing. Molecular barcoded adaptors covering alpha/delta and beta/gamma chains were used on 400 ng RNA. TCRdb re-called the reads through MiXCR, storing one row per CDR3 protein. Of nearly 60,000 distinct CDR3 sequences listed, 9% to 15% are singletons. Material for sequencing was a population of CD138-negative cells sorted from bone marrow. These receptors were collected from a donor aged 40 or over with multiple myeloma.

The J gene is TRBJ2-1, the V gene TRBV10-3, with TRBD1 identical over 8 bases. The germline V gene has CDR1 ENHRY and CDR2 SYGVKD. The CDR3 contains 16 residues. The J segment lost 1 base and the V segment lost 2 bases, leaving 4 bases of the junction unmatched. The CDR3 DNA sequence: TGTGCCATCAGTGAGGGTCGGACAGGGTCCTACAATGAGCAGTTCTTC. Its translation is CAISEGRTGSYNEQFF.

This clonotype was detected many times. CDR3 residues: CASSSTGLAAYEQYF. For the CDR3, the DNA is TGTGCCAGCAGCTCCACGGGACTAGCGGCCTACGAGCAGTACTTC. The chain combines TRBV7-2 with TRBJ2-7, with TRBD2 matching 11 bases. CDR3 length: 15 residues. J lost 2 bases, V lost 4 bases, and 4 bases had no gene match. Germline-derived CDR1 and CDR2 are SGHTA and FQGNSA. Full variable domain (outside the CDR3, taken from reference TRBV7-2 and TRBJ2-7): GAGVSQSPSNKVTEKGKDVELRCDPISGHTALYWYRQSLGQGLEFLIYFQGNSAPDKSGLPSDRFSAERTGGSVSTLTIQRTQQEDSAVYLCASSSTGLAAYEQYFGPGTRLTVT.

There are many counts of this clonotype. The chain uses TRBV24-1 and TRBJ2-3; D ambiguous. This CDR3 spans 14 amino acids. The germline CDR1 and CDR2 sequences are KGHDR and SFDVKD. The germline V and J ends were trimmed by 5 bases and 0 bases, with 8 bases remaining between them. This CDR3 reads CATSALDSTDTQYF. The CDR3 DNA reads TGTGCCACCAGTGCCCTGGACAGCACAGATACGCAGTATTTT.

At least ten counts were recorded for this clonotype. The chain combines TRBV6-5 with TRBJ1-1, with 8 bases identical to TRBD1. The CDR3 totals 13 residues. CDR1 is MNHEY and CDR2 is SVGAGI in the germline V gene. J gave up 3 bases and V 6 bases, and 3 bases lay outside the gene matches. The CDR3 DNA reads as TGTGCCAGCAGGTACAGGGGGTACACTGAAGCTTTCTTT. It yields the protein CASRYRGYTEAFF.

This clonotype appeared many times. The CDR3 DNA follows: TGTGCCAGCAGCTTAGTTCGGGGGAGCTCCTACGAGCAGTACTTC. Translating it yields CASSLVRGSSYEQYF. The J gene is TRBJ2-7, the V gene TRBV7-2; D possibly corresponds to TRBD2 (6 bases). Trimming pared 1 base from V and 0 bases from J, leaving 10 bases between. CDR3 length: 15 residues. Germline V gene data show CDR1 as SGHTA and CDR2 as FQGNSA.

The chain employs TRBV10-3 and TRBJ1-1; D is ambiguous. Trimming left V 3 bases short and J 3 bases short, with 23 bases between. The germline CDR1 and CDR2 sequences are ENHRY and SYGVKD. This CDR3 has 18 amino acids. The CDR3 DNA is TGTGCCATCAGTGAAGGAGGAGGACGTATTAGGTTGGACACTGAAGCTTTCTTT. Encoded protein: CAISEGGGRIRLDTEAFF.

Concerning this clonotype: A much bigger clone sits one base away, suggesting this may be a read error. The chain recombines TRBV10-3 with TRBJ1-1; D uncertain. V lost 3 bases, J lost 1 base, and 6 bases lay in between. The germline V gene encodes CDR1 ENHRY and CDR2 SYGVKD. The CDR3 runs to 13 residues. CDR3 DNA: TGTGCCATCAGTGAACGCGCGAACACTGAAGCTTTCTTT. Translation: CAISERANTEAFF.

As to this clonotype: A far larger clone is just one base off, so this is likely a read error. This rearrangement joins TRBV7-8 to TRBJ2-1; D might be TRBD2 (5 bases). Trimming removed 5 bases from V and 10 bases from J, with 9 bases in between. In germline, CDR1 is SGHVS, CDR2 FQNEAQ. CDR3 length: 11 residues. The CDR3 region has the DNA TGTGCCAGCAGCGAGGGTCACGAGCAGTTCTTC. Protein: CASSEGHEQFF.

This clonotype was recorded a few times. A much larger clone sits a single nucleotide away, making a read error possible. In DNA form, the CDR3 reads TGCAGTGCTAGGGGGACAGGGAACCCCTGCGAGCAGTACTTC. Amino acid sequence: CSARGTGNPCEQYF. The rearrangement uses TRBV20-1 and TRBJ2-7, with TRBD1 identical over 9 bases. With 3 bases clipped from V and 6 bases from J, the junction kept 9 bases outside the gene matches. The CDR3 has 14 residues. The germline V gene encodes CDR1 DFQATT and CDR2 SNEGSKA (reference sequence).

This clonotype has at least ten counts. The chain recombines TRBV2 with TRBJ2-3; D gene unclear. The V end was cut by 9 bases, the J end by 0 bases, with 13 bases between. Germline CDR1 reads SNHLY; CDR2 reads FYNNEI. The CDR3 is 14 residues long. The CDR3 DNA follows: TGTGCCAGTATTGGGTCGGATAGCACAGATACGCAGTATTTT. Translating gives CASIGSDSTDTQYF.

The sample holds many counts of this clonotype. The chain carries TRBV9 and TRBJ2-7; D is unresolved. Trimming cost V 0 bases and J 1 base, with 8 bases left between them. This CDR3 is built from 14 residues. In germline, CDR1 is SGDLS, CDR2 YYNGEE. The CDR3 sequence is CASSVGYSSYEQYF. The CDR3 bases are TGTGCCAGCAGCGTAGGTTACAGTTCCTACGAGCAGTACTTC.

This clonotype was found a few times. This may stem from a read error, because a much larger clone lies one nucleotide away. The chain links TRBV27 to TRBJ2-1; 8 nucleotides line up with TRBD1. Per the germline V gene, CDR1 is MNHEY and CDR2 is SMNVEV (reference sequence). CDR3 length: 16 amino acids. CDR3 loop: CASRPAGQGSYNGQFF. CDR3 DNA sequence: TGTGCCAGCAGGCCCGCCGGACAGGGCTCCTACAATGGGCAGTTCTTC.

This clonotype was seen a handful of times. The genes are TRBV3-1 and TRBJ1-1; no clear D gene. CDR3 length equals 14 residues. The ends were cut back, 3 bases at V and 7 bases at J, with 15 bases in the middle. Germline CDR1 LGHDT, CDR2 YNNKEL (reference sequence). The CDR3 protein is CASSQDLGSVEAFF. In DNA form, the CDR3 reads TGTGCCAGCAGCCAGGACCTCGGATCCGTTGAAGCTTTCTTT.

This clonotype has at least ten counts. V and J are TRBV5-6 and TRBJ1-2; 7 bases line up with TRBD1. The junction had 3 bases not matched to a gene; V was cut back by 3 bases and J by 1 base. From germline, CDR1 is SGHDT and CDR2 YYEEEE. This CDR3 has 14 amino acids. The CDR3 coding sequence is TGTGCCAGCAGCTCGGGACAGAGTAACTATGGCTACACCTTC. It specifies CASSSGQSNYGYTF.

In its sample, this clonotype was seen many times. The CDR3 DNA reads as TGTGCCAGCAACCTAAACGCCGGGACAGGGGCTCGAGAGACTGAAGCTTTCTTT. Translated: CASNLNAGTGARETEAFF. The V gene is TRBV7-2, the J gene TRBJ1-1; TRBD1 matches 10 bases. The J segment lost 5 bases and the V segment lost 7 bases, leaving 19 bases of the junction unmatched. Germline lookup yields CDR1 SGHTA and CDR2 FQGNSA. The CDR3 runs to 18 residues.

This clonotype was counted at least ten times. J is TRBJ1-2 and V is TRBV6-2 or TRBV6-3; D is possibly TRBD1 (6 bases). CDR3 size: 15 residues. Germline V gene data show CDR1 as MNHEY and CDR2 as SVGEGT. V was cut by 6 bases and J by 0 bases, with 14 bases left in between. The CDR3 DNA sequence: TGTGCCAGCAGGTACAGGGTAGAAACTAACTATGGCTACACCTTC. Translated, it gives CASRYRVETNYGYTF.

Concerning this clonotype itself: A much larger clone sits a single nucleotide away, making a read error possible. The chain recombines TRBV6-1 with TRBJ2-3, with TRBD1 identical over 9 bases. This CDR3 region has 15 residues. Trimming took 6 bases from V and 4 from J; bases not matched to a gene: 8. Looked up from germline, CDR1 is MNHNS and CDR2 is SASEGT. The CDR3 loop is CASSLTGGKADTQYF. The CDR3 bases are TGTGCCAGCAGCTTGACAGGGGGGAAAGCAGATACGCAGTATTTT.

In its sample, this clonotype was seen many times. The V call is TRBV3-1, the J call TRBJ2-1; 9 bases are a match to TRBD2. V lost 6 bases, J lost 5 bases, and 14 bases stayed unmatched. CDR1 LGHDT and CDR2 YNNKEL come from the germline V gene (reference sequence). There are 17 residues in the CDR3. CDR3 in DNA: TGTGCCAGCAGAGCAAGGGGGAAAGCGGGGGGAGACAATGAGCAGTTCTTC. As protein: CASRARGKAGGDNEQFF.